This is a list of T cell receptor beta chains from one sample in a study of CD4 T cells in relation to SARS-CoV-2 and coronaviruses. Repertoires were generated with immunoSEQ multiplex PCR, while TCRdb's copy carries only in-frame clones and drops some. This sample carries 20,000 to 25,000 clones, 76% of them seen once, and the ten largest clones take roughly a sixth. Their antigen targets remain unknown. Sequencing was carried out using CD4+ T cells from PBMCs, cultured in vitro. All receptors come from a human donor in good health. Each CDR3 is given with its conserved first and last residue. D genes are given only for firm matches. For some rows the clone size is stated as once, few or many, or as a class when expanded; others skip it.

D,J,V,size,CDR3,DNA
NA,TRBJ2-3,TRBV27,NA,CASRVGIGTDTQYF,TGTGCCAGCAGGGTGGGAATAGGGACAGATACGCAGTATTTT
NA,TRBJ2-7,TRBV6-5,NA,CASSYDTDYEQYF,TGTGCCAGCAGTTACGATACTGATTACGAGCAGTACTTC
NA,TRBJ1-6,TRBV9,NA,CASSVRPNDSPLHF,TGTGCCAGCAGCGTGCGTCCTAATGATTCACCCCTCCACTTT
TRBD1,TRBJ1-6,TRBV27,NA,CASSLSDRVLGSPLHF,TGTGCCAGCAGTTTATCCGACAGGGTGTTGGGTTCACCCCTCCACTTT
NA,TRBJ2-2,TRBV19,NA,CASSIRRELHTGELFF,TGTGCCAGTAGTATCCGACGGGAGCTACACACCGGGGAGCTGTTTTTT
TRBD1,TRBJ1-5,TRBV2,once,CASKNRGQRRPQHF,TGTGCCAGCAAGAACAGGGGACAGAGAAGGCCCCAGCATTTT
TRBD1,TRBJ1-2,TRBV7-2,NA,CASSTDDRAHYGYTF,TGTGCCAGCAGCACGGACGACAGGGCCCACTATGGCTACACCTTC
TRBD1,TRBJ1-4,TRBV6-5,few,CASSATGGSNEKLFF,TGTGCCAGCAGCGCGACAGGGGGTTCAAATGAAAAACTGTTTTTT
TRBD1,TRBJ2-1,TRBV10-3,NA,CAIRDRSGTGGLDEQFF,TGTGCCATCCGGGATAGGTCCGGAACAGGGGGCTTAGATGAGCAGTTCTTC
TRBD1,TRBJ1-3,TRBV5-1,NA,CASSLTGTGFGNTIYF,TGCGCCAGCAGCTTAACCGGGACAGGGTTTGGAAACACCATATATTTT
TRBD1,TRBJ1-2,TRBV18,NA,CASSPRQGGYTF,TGTGCCAGCTCACCACGACAGGGCGGCTACACCTTC
NA,TRBJ1-2,TRBV28,few,CASSLTGNYGYTF,TGTGCCAGCAGTCTTACAGGGAACTATGGCTACACCTTC
NA,TRBJ2-1,TRBV9,NA,CASSVAAGAYNEQFF,TGTGCCAGCAGCGTAGCGGCAGGTGCCTACAATGAGCAGTTCTTC
TRBD2,TRBJ2-3,TRBV11-3,NA,CASSLVIAGESTQYF,TGTGCCAGCAGCTTGGTAATAGCGGGAGAAAGCACGCAGTATTTT
NA,TRBJ1-5,TRBV19,once,CASSIWDTLNQPQHF,TGTGCCAGTAGTATTTGGGACACGTTGAATCAGCCCCAGCATTTT
TRBD2,TRBJ2-3,TRBV10-2,NA,CASGSGGSLRRDTQYF,TGCGCCAGCGGATCAGGCGGGAGCTTGAGGAGAGATACGCAGTATTTT
TRBD1,TRBJ1-4,TRBV30,NA,CAWSTRDRVGEKLFF,TGTGCCTGGAGTACGAGGGACAGGGTGGGAGAAAAACTGTTTTTT
TRBD1,TRBJ2-3,TRBV6-5,NA,CASRRQGRSTDTQYF,TGTGCCAGCAGAAGACAGGGCCGAAGCACAGATACGCAGTATTTT
NA,TRBJ1-3,TRBV14,few,CASSQGSGNTIYF,TGTGCCAGCAGCCAAGGCTCCGGAAACACCATATATTTT
NA,TRBJ2-3,TRBV5-8,NA,CASSLEGDSTDTQYF,TGTGCCAGCAGCTTGGAGGGTGATAGCACAGATACGCAGTATTTT